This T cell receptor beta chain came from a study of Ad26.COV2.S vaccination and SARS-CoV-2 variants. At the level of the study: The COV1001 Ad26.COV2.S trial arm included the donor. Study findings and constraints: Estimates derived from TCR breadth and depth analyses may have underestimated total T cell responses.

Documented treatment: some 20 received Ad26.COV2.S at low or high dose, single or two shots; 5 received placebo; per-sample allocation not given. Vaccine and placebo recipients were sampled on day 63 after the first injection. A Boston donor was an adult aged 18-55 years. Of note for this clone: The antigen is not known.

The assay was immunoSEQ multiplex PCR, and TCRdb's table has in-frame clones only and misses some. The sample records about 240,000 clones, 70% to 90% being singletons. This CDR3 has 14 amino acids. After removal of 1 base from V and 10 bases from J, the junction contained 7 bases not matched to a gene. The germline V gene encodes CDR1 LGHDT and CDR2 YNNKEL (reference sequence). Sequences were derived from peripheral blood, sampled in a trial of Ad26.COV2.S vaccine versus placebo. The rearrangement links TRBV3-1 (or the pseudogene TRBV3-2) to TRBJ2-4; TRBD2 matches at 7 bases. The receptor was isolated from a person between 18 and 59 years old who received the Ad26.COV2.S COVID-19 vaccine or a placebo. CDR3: CASSQGAREGIQYF. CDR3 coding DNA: TGTGCCAGCAGCCAAGGAGCGAGGGAGGGGATTCAGTACTTC.